What follows are 28 T cell receptor beta chains derived from one specimen sequenced in a study of PD-1 blockade in classical Hodgkin lymphoma. Method: immunoSEQ multiplex PCR; TCRdb's copy keeps in-frame clones and lacks some. In the table there are 50,000 to 65,000 clones, about 89% of which are singletons. As to time point: cycle 4 day 1 (C4D1), after 6 weeks of nivolumab. There was relapse after autologous stem cell transplantation in every patient, and there was variation in brentuximab vedotin exposure. The specimen comprised peripheral blood mononuclear cells (PBMCs), sampled before the fourth cycle of nivolumab. These TCRs come from a human donor with classical Hodgkin lymphoma.

The chain joins TRBV7-2 to TRBJ2-4, with 11 bases matching TRBD2. V trimming: 5 bases; J trimming: 8 bases; junction bases outside the gene matches: 5. The CDR3 is made up of 14 amino acids. CDR1 SGHTA and CDR2 FQGNSA come from the germline V gene. This CDR3 is CASSPEGLADIQYF. The CDR3 DNA reads as TGTGCCAGCAGCCCCGAGGGACTAGCGGACATTCAGTACTTC.

J is TRBJ2-1 and V is TRBV7-9, with TRBD2 matching 13 bases. The CDR3 covers 15 residues. The germline V gene encodes CDR1 SEHNR and CDR2 FQNEAQ (reference sequence). After removal of 5 bases from V and 8 bases from J, the junction contained 6 bases not matched to a gene. CDR3 DNA: TGTGCCAGCAGCGGCGGACTAGCGGGGGCCCATGAGCAGTTCTTC. It translates to CASSGGLAGAHEQFF.

The V call is TRBV7-9, the J call TRBJ1-3; D call uncertain. The CDR3 consists of 11 residues. V was trimmed by 3 bases and J by 4 bases, leaving 1 base between them. Germline loops: CDR1 SEHNR, CDR2 FQNEAQ (reference sequence). The CDR3 reads CASSFGNTIYF. The DNA for the CDR3 is TGTGCCAGCAGCTTCGGAAACACCATATATTTT.

This clone has a single count. V and J are TRBV19 and TRBJ1-3; no clear D gene. Trimming pared 8 bases from V and 1 base from J, leaving 15 bases between. This CDR3 is 15 amino acids long. Germline V gene lookup returns CDR1 LNHDA and CDR2 SQIVND (reference sequence). CDR3 protein: CASEISGRSGNTIYF. The CDR3 DNA follows: TGTGCCAGTGAGATAAGCGGGAGGTCTGGAAACACCATATATTTT.

The J gene is TRBJ1-2, the V gene TRBV2; 9 nucleotides agree with TRBD1. The CDR3 is 12 amino acids. The ends lost 10 bases at V and 4 bases at J; junction bases unmatched: 4. In germline, CDR1 is SNHLY, CDR2 FYNNEI. The CDR3 is CATGTGIYGYTF. The DNA of the CDR3 is TGTGCCACCGGGACAGGGATCTATGGCTACACCTTC.

The rearrangement links TRBV6-6 to TRBJ2-1; either TRBD1 or TRBD2 may fit D (5 bases each). CDR3 length equals 15 residues. Germline loops: CDR1 MNHNY, CDR2 SVGAGI (reference sequence). The V end was cut by 6 bases, the J end by 6 bases, with 18 bases between. The chain's CDR3 is CASRLARGSRNEQFF. In DNA, the CDR3 is TGTGCCAGCAGGTTGGCCCGGGGCTCACGCAATGAGCAGTTCTTC.

The chain combines TRBV13 with TRBJ2-1, with TRBD2 identical over 15 bases. Germline assignment: CDR1 PRHDT and CDR2 FYEKMQ (reference sequence). V gave up 5 bases and J gave up 8 bases; unmatched junction bases: 7. This CDR3 region has 16 residues. The CDR3 loop is CASSERTSGGDYEQFF. CDR3 coding DNA: TGTGCCAGCAGCGAAAGGACTAGCGGGGGGGACTATGAGCAGTTCTTC. Full variable domain (outside the CDR3, taken from reference TRBV13 and TRBJ2-1): AAGVIQSPRHLIKEKRETATLKCYPIPRHDTVYWYQQGPGQDPQFLISFYEKMQSDKGSIPDRFSAQQFSDYHSELNMSSLELGDSALYFCASSERTSGGDYEQFFGPGTRLTVL.

There are a few counts of this clone. This sequence joins TRBV10-2 and TRBJ1-2; D may be TRBD1 (5 bases). CDR1 and CDR2 from the germline V gene are WSHSY and SAAADI. The ends were cut back, 6 bases at V and 5 bases at J, with 16 bases in the middle. The CDR3 length is 14 residues. The CDR3 is CASSLSTRQYGYTF. In nucleotides, the CDR3 is TGCGCCAGCAGCCTTTCTACGAGACAGTATGGCTACACCTTC.

The V gene is TRBV5-4, the J gene TRBJ2-3; D remains unclear. V lost 4 bases and J 1 base, leaving 10 bases between the germline ends. Germline assignment: CDR1 SGHNT and CDR2 YYREEE (reference sequence). The CDR3 is 14 residues long. In nucleotides, the CDR3 is TGTGCCAGCAGCCCGGCCATGGGCACAGATACGCAGTATTTT. Encoded protein: CASSPAMGTDTQYF. The variable domain in full, completed from reference TRBV5-4 and TRBJ2-3, reads ETGVTQSPTHLIKTRGQQVTLRCSSQSGHNTVSWYQQALGQGPQFIFQYYREEENGRGNFPPRFSGLQFPNYSSELNVNALELDDSALYLCASSPAMGTDTQYFGPGTRLTVL.

This chain connects TRBV6-5 to TRBJ1-1; 9 nucleotides line up with TRBD1. The CDR3 contains 13 residues. V dropped 2 bases and J dropped 5; count of bases not matched to a gene: 0. Looked up from germline, CDR1 is MNHEY and CDR2 is SVGAGI. CDR3 sequence: CASSYGTGTEAFF. For the CDR3, the DNA is TGTGCCAGCAGTTACGGGACAGGGACTGAAGCTTTCTTT.

The chain couples TRBV9 to TRBJ1-2; possible D gene TRBD1, 6 bases. This CDR3 region has 11 residues. V shed 3 bases and J shed 9 bases, with 9 bases lying between them. From germline, CDR1 is SGDLS and CDR2 YYNGEE. Here the CDR3 reads CASSAGVSYTF. CDR3 nucleotides: TGTGCCAGCAGCGCAGGGGTTAGCTACACCTTC. Drawing the rest from reference TRBV9 and TRBJ1-2, the complete variable domain is DSGVTQTPKHLITATGQRVTLRCSPRSGDLSVYWYQQSLDQGLQFLIQYYNGEERAKGNILERFSAQQFPDLHSELNLSSLELGDSALYFCASSAGVSYTFGSGTRLTVV.

The chain is built from TRBV7-6 and TRBJ2-1; the match to TRBD2 covers 9 bases. With V trimmed by 2 bases and J by 4 bases, 9 bases remained unmatched. The CDR3 is 17 residues long. The germline V gene has CDR1 SGHVS and CDR2 FNYEAQ. The CDR3: CASSLRADSGGYNEQFF. The CDR3 DNA sequence: TGTGCCAGCAGCTTAAGGGCAGATAGCGGGGGATACAATGAGCAGTTCTTC. Together with reference TRBV7-6 and TRBJ2-1, the CDR3 gives the full variable domain: GAGVSQSPRYKVTKRGQDVALRCDPISGHVSLYWYRQALGQGPEFLTYFNYEAQQDKSGLPNDRFSAERPEGSISTLTIQRTEQRDSAMYRCASSLRADSGGYNEQFFGPGTRLTVL.

This clone was seen only once. V usage is TRBV28 and J usage is TRBJ2-1, with D perhaps matching TRBD2 (7 bases). The CDR3 extends over 13 amino acids. Germline CDR1 is MDHEN and CDR2 is SYDVKM. V was cut by 7 bases and J by 10 bases, with 17 bases left in between. In nucleotides, the CDR3 is TGTGCCAGCAAAGGGGGGGGAAATCGGGAGCAGTTCTTC. Translating gives CASKGGGNREQFF.

The J gene is TRBJ2-1, the V gene TRBV2; D call uncertain. V was trimmed by 3 bases and J by 4 bases, leaving 13 bases between them. The length of the CDR3 is 15 residues. Germline assignment: CDR1 SNHLY and CDR2 FYNNEI. The CDR3 spells CASSEGSPLYNEQFF. The DNA of the CDR3 is TGTGCCAGCAGTGAGGGATCCCCACTATACAATGAGCAGTTCTTC.

The genes are TRBV13 and TRBJ2-2; D call uncertain. Trimming pared 5 bases from V and 7 bases from J, leaving 8 bases between. The germline CDR1 and CDR2 sequences are PRHDT and FYEKMQ (reference sequence). The CDR3 consists of 12 residues. As DNA, the CDR3 is TGTGCCAGCAGCCCACTTGGCGGGGAGCTGTTTTTT. Translation: CASSPLGGELFF.

The chain recombines TRBV4-1 with TRBJ1-5, with D unresolved. The CDR3 has 15 residues. V lost 5 bases to trimming and J lost 0 bases, with 11 bases between them. Germline lookup yields CDR1 MGHRA and CDR2 YSYEKL. CDR3 sequence: CASSVSSHSNQPQHF. CDR3 coding DNA: TGCGCCAGCAGCGTCTCATCCCATAGCAATCAGCCCCAGCATTTT.

The chain couples TRBV5-1 to TRBJ2-3, with D possibly being TRBD1 or TRBD2 (5 bases each). In germline, CDR1 is SGHRS, CDR2 YFSETQ. Trimming stripped 4 bases from V and 0 bases from J, with 18 bases between. This CDR3 spans 17 amino acids. This chain's CDR3 is CASSPEGRGTSTDTQYF. The CDR3 bases are TGCGCCAGCAGCCCAGAGGGGCGCGGAACTAGCACAGATACGCAGTATTTT.

The chain employs TRBV19 and TRBJ1-5; a weak D match, TRBD1 (6 bases). The CDR3 runs 17 residues. Trimming removed 4 bases from V and 2 bases from J, with 18 bases in between. The germline CDR1 and CDR2 sequences are LNHDA and SQIVND (reference sequence). CDR3 residues: CASSKLQGLSGNQPQHF. The CDR3 DNA follows: TGTGCCAGTAGTAAATTACAGGGTTTATCGGGCAATCAGCCCCAGCATTTT. Based on the CDR3 plus reference TRBV19 and TRBJ1-5, the full variable domain is DGGITQSPKYLFRKEGQNVTLSCEQNLNHDAMYWYRQDPGQGLRLIYYSQIVNDFQKGDIAEGYSVSREKKESFPLTVTSAQKNPTAFYLCASSKLQGLSGNQPQHFGDGTRLSIL.

The table lists this clone with a count of one. V gene TRBV9 combines with J gene TRBJ1-6; tentatively, D is TRBD1 (5 bases). CDR3 length equals 14 residues. Looked up from germline, CDR1 is SGDLS and CDR2 is YYNGEE. The V end was cut by 4 bases, the J end by 6 bases, with 11 bases between. In DNA, the CDR3 is TGTGCCAGCAGCCGATTTGGGGCTAATTCACCCCTCCACTTT. It translates to CASSRFGANSPLHF. The complete variable domain, with remaining parts taken from reference TRBV9 and TRBJ1-6, reads DSGVTQTPKHLITATGQRVTLRCSPRSGDLSVYWYQQSLDQGLQFLIQYYNGEERAKGNILERFSAQQFPDLHSELNLSSLELGDSALYFCASSRFGANSPLHFGNGTRLTVT.

The chain recombines TRBV4-1 with TRBJ1-1; perhaps TRBD1 as D (6 bases). The ends were cut back, 0 bases at V and 4 bases at J, with 9 bases in the middle. This CDR3 contains 14 residues. CDR1 is MGHRA, CDR2 YSYEKL, per germline. CDR3: CASSQDQGTTEAFF. The CDR3 DNA sequence: TGCGCCAGCAGCCAAGATCAGGGGACCACTGAAGCTTTCTTT.

V usage is TRBV7-9 and J usage is TRBJ2-7, with D unclear. The germline V and J ends were trimmed by 2 bases and 3 bases, with 8 bases remaining between them. Germline V CDR1 and CDR2: SEHNR, FQNEAQ (reference sequence). This CDR3 region has 13 residues. CDR3 sequence reads: CASSLFLSYEQYF. CDR3 nucleotides: TGTGCCAGCAGCTTATTCTTGAGCTACGAGCAGTACTTC.

CDR3 in DNA: TGTGCCAGCTCACCAGAGGGGTTTGGCTACACCTTC. Encoded protein: CASSPEGFGYTF. V gene TRBV18 combines with J gene TRBJ1-2, with a tentative D call TRBD1 (5 bases). V lost 2 bases to trimming and J lost 7 bases, with 8 bases between them. This CDR3 has 12 residues. Germline V lookup: CDR1 KGHSH, CDR2 LQKENI.

The CDR3 reads CASSRRNEKLFF. DNA for the CDR3: TGCGCCAGCAGCCGCCGGAATGAAAAACTGTTTTTT. The chain uses TRBV4-1 and TRBJ1-4; D is ambiguous. Trimming removed 4 bases at V and 5 bases at J, with 5 bases between. Per the germline V gene, CDR1 is MGHRA and CDR2 is YSYEKL. The CDR3 totals 12 residues.

The V call is TRBV6-6, the J call TRBJ2-5; D gene ambiguous. Germline values: CDR1 MNHNY, CDR2 SVGAGI (reference sequence). The CDR3 is made up of 14 amino acids. V lost 0 bases and J lost 2, with 7 bases in between. Here the CDR3 reads CASSYSAVQETQYF. In DNA, the CDR3 is TGTGCCAGCAGTTACTCGGCAGTTCAAGAGACCCAGTACTTC.

V gene TRBV4-1 combines with J gene TRBJ1-2; no clear D. V gave up 0 bases and J gave up 4 bases, with 9 bases separating them. CDR3 size: 14 residues. Germline CDR1 reads MGHRA; CDR2 reads YSYEKL. The CDR3 DNA reads as TGCGCCAGCAGCCAAGAGGGTTTTTTCTATGGCTACACCTTC. This codes for CASSQEGFFYGYTF.

This clone came up once. The chain combines TRBV11-3 with TRBJ2-3, with D perhaps TRBD1 or TRBD2 (7 bases each). This CDR3 is built from 14 residues. Trimming shortened V by 4 bases and J by 5 bases, and 13 bases separated the two germline ends. Germline-derived CDR1 and CDR2 are SGHNT and YENEEA. The CDR3 nucleotides read TGTGCCAGCAGCTGGGGAGGGGGCAGAGATACGCAGTATTTT. As protein: CASSWGGGRDTQYF.

The chain is built from TRBV30 and TRBJ1-2, with D perhaps matching TRBD1 (5 bases). The CDR3 length is 12 residues. Looked up from germline, CDR1 is GTSNPN and CDR2 is SVGIG (reference sequence). V lost 8 bases, J lost 5 bases, and 15 bases lay in between. The CDR3: CAVAGTQYGYTF. The CDR3 DNA follows: TGTGCCGTTGCCGGGACCCAGTATGGCTACACCTTC.

In the case of this clone: Other nucleotide sequences in the sample specify the same CDR3. The V and J genes are TRBV6-1 and TRBJ1-4; no clear D gene. The V gene's germline CDR1 is MNHNS and CDR2 SASEGT. The CDR3 has 13 amino acids. V shed 4 bases and J shed 6 bases, with 9 bases lying between them. CDR3 protein: CASSAPGYEKLFF. In nucleotides, the CDR3 is TGTGCCAGCAGTGCTCCAGGATATGAAAAACTGTTTTTT.